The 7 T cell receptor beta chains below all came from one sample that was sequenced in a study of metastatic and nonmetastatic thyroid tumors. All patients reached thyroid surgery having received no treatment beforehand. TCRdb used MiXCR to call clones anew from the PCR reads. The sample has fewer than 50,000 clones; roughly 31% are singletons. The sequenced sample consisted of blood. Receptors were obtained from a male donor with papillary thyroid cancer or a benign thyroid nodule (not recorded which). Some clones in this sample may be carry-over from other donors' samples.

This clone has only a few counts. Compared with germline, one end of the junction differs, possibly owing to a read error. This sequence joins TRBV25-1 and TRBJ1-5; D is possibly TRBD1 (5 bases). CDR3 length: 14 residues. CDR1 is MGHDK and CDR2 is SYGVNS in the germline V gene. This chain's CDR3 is CAISGDLGNQPQDF. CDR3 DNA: TGTGCCATCAGTGGGGACTTGGGCAATCAGCCCCAGGATTTT. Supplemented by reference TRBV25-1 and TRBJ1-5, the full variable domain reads EADIYQTPRYLVIGTGKKITLECSQTMGHDKMYWYQQDPGMELHLIHYSYGVNSTEKGDLSSESTVSRIRTEHFPLTLESARPSHTSQYLCAISGDLGNQPQDFGDGTRLSIL.

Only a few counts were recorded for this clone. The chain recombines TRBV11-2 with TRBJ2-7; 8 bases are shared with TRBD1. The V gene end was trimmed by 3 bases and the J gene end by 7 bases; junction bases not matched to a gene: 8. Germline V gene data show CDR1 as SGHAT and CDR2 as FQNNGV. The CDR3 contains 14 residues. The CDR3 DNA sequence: TGTGCCAGCAGCTTGTGGACAGGGTCGGGGGAGCAGTACTTC. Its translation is CASSLWTGSGEQYF.

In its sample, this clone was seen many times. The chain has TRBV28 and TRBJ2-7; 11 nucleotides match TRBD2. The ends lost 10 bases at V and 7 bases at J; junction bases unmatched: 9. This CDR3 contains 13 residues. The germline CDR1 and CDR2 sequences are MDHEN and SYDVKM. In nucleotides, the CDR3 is TGTGCCACCTACGGGACTAGCGGAGATGAGCAGTACTTC. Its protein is CATYGTSGDEQYF.

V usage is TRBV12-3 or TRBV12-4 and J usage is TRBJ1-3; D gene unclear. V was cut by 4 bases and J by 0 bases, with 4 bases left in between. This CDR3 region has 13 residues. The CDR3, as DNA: TGTGCCAGCAGTTCGAGCTCTGGAAACACCATATATTTT. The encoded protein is CASSSSSGNTIYF.

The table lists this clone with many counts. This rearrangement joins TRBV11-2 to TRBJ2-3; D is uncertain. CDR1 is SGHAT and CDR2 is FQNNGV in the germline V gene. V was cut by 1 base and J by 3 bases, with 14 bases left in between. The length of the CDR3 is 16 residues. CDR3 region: CASSLVVTDGTDTQYF. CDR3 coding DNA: TGTGCCAGCAGCTTAGTTGTGACTGACGGAACAGATACGCAGTATTTT. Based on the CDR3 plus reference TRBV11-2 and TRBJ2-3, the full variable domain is EAGVAQSPRYKIIEKRQSVAFWCNPISGHATLYWYQQILGQGPKLLIQFQNNGVVDDSQLPKDRFSAERLKGVDSTLKIQPAKLEDSAVYLCASSLVVTDGTDTQYFGPGTRLTVL.

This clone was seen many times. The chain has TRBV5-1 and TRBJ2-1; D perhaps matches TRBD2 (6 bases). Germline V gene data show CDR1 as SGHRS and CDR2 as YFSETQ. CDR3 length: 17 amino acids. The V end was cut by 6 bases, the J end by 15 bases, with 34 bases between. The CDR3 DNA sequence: TGCGCCAGCACGAACGAGAGGAGCGAGACCACCAGGAGGGATCTGTTCTTC. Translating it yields CASTNERSETTRRDLFF.

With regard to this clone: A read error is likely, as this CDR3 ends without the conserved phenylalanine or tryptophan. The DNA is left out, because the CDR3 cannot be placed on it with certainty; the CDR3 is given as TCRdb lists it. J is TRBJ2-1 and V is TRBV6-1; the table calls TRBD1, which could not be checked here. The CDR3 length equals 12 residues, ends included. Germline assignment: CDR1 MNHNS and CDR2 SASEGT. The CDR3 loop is CAGSVGTGMEFL.